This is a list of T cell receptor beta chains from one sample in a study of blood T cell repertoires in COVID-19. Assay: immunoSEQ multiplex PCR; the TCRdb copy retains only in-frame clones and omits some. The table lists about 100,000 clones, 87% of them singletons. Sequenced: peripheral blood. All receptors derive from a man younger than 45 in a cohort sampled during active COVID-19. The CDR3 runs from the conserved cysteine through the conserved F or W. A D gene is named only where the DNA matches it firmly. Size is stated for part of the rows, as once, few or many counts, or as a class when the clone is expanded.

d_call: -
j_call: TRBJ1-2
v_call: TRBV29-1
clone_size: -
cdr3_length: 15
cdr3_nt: TGCAGCGTTCGGGGTGAGGGACATACCAACTATGGCTACACCTTC
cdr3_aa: CSVRGEGHTNYGYTF

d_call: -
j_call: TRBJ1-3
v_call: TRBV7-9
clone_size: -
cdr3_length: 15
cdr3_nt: TGTGCCAGCAGCCCCCAGGGGCGGTATGGAAACACCATATATTTT
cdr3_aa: CASSPQGRYGNTIYF

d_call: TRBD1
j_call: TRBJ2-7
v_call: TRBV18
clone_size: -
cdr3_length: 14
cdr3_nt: TGTGCCAGCTCACCAATGCAGGGGGCTGGCGAGCAGTACTTC
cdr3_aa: CASSPMQGAGEQYF

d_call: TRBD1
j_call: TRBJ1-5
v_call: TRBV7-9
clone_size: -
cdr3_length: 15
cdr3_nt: TGTGCCAGCAGCTTGGGGACAGGGGGGTATCAGCCCCAGCATTTT
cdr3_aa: CASSLGTGGYQPQHF

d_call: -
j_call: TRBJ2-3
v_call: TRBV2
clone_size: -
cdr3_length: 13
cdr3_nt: TGTGCCAGCACTCCACTAACTCTTAGGTCGGGGATCTTT
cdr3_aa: CASTPLTLRSGIF

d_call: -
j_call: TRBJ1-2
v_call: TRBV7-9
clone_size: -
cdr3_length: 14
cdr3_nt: TGTGCCAGCAGCTTGGGGTTAGCGGACTATGGCTACACCTTC
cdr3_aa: CASSLGLADYGYTF

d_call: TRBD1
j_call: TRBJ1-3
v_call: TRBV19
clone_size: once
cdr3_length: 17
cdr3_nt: TGTGCCAGTAGAAAGGAAACTGGGACAGGAGCTGGAAACACCATATATTTT
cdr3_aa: CASRKETGTGAGNTIYF

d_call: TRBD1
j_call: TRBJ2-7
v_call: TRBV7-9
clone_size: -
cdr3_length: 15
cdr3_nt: TGTGCCAGCAGCTCAGACAGGGTTGGATTGTCCGAGCAGTACTTC
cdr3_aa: CASSSDRVGLSEQYF

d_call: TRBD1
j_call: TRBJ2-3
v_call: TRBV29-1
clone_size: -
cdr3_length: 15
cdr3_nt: TGCCGGGGACAGGGGGGACCTTTGAGCACAGATACGCAGTATTTT
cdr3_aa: CRGQGGPLSTDTQYF

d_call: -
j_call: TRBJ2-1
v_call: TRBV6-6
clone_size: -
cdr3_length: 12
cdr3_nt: TGTGCCAGCAGTTTCCCCGACAATGAGCAGTTCTTC
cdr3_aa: CASSFPDNEQFF

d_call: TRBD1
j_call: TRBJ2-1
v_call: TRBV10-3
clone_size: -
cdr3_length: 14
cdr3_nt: TGTGCCATCAGTGGGGACAGTTCCTACAATGAGCAGTTCTTC
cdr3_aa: CAISGDSSYNEQFF

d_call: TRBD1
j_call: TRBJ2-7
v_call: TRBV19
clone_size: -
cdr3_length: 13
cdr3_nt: TGTGCCAGTAGTACCGGACAGGTCAACGAGCAGTACTTC
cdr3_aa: CASSTGQVNEQYF

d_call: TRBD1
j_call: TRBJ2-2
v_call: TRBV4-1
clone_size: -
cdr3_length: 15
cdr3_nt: TGCGCCAGCAGCCTAAGACAGGGGCCCACCGGGGAGCTGTTTTTT
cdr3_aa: CASSLRQGPTGELFF

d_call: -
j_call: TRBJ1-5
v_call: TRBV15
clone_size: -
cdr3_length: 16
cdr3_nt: TGTGCCACCAGCTCACTGGGTCAGGGTGAAGGTCAGCCCCAGCATTTT
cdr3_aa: CATSSLGQGEGQPQHF

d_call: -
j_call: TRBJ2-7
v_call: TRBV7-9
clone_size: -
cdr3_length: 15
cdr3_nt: TGTGCCAGCAGTGATATAGGGCTAGGGGACTACGAGCAGTACTTC
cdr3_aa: CASSDIGLGDYEQYF

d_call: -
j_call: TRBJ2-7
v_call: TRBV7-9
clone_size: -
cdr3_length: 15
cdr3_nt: TGTGCCAGCAGCTTATTGTCAGTCGCTGGCTACGAGCAGTACTTC
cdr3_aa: CASSLLSVAGYEQYF

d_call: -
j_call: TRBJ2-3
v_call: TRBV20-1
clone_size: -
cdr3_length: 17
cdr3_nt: TGCAGTGCTAGTCCCGTCGACAGTTACTCTAGCACAGATACGCAGTATTTT
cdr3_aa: CSASPVDSYSSTDTQYF

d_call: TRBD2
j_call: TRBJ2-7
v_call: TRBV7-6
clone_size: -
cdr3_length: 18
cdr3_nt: TGTGCCAGCAGCTTAATGTCGGGACTAGCGGGGGGGCCATCCGAGCAGTACTTC
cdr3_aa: CASSLMSGLAGGPSEQYF

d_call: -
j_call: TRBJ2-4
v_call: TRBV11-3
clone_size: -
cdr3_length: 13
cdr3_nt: TGTGCCAGCAGCGGGACTGCCCCAAACATTCAGTACTTC
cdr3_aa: CASSGTAPNIQYF

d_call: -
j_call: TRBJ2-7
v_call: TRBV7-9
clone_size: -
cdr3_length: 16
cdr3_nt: TGTGCCAGCATCCCCCTGGGGGCAGCGCCCCCCTACGAGCAGTACTTC
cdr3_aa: CASIPLGAAPPYEQYF

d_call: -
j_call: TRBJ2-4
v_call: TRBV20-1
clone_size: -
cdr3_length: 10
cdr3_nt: TGCAGTGCAGGGGTAAACATTCAGTACTTC
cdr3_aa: CSAGVNIQYF

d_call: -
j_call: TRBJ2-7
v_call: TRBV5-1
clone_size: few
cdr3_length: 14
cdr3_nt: TGCGCCAGCAGCTGGGAGAGCCTCGGGCGCGAGCAGTACTTC
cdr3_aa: CASSWESLGREQYF

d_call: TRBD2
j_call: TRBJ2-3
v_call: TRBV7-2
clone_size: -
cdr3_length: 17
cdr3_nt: TGTGCCAGCAGCTTAGCGCTTAGCGGGGGGCCCGGAGATACGCAGTATTTT
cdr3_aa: CASSLALSGGPGDTQYF

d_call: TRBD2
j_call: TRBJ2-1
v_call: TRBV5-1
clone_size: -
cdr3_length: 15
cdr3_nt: TGCGCCAGCAGCTTGGGACTAGCGGGGAACAATGAGCAGTTCTTC
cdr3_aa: CASSLGLAGNNEQFF

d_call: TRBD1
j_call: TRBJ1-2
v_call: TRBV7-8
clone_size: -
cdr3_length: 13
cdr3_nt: TGTGCCAGCAGCCCTCTCACAGGGGATGGCTACACCTTC
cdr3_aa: CASSPLTGDGYTF

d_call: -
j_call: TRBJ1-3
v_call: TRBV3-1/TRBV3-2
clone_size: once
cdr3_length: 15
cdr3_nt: TGTGCCAGCAGCCACAGAAGAAGGAGGGGAAACACCATATATTTT
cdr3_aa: CASSHRRRRGNTIYF

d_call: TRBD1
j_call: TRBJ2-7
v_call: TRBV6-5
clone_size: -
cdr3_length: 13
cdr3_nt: TGTGCCAGCAGCTCTTCCGGACAGGGAGAGCAGTACTTC
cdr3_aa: CASSSSGQGEQYF

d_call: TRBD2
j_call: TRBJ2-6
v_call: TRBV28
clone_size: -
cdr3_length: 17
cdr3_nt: TGTGCCAGCAGTGGGATAGCGGGGGGGCCTGGGGCCAACGTCCTGACTTTC
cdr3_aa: CASSGIAGGPGANVLTF

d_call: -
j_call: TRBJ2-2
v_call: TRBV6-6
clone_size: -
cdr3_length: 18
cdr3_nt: TGTGCCAGCAGTCAAAGACAGGGAGGAGTGGGATACACCGGGGAGCTGTTTTTT
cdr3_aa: CASSQRQGGVGYTGELFF

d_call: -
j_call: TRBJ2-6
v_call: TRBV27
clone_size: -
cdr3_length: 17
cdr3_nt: TGTGCCAGCAGTTTATTCGGGGGTTCTACTGGGGCCAACGTCCTGACTTTC
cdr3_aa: CASSLFGGSTGANVLTF

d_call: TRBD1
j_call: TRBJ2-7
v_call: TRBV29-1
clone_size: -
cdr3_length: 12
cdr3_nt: TGCAGCGCCGGACAGGAGAACTACGAGCAGTACTTC
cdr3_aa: CSAGQENYEQYF

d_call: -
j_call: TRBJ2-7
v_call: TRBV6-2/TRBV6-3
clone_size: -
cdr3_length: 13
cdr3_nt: TGTGCCAGCAGCCCCTCGGACTTCTACGAGCAGTACTTC
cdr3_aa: CASSPSDFYEQYF

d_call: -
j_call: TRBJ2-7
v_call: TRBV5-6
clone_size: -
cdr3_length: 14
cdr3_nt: TGTGCCAGCAGCTTGGGACAGGCCCCCAACGAGCAGTACTTC
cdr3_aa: CASSLGQAPNEQYF

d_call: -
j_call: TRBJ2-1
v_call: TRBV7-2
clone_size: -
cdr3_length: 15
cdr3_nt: TGTGCCAGCAGCTTCAACGGGGGTTCCTACAATGAGCAGTTCTTC
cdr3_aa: CASSFNGGSYNEQFF

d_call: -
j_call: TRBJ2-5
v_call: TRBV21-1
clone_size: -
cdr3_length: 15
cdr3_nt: TGTGCCAGCAGCAAAGAGGGGGCCGAAAGGGAGACCCAGTACTTC
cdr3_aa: CASSKEGAERETQYF

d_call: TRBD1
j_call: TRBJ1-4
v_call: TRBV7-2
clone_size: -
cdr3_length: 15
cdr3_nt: TGTGCCAGCAGCACCTACAGGGGTACTAATGAAAAACTGTTTTTT
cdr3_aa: CASSTYRGTNEKLFF

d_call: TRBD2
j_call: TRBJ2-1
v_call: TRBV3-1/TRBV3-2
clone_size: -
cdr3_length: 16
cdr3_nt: TGTGCCAGCAGTCTTGGACTAGCGGGGGGGCTCAATGAGCAGTTCTTC
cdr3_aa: CASSLGLAGGLNEQFF

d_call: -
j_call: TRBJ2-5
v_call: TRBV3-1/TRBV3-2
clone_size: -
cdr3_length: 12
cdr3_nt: TGTGCCAGCAGCCACGGGGGAGAGACCCAGTACTTC
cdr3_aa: CASSHGGETQYF

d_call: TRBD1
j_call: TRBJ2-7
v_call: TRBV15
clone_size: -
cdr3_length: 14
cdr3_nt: TGTGCCACCAGCCTGGACAGGGACGGATACGAGCAGTACTTC
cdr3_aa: CATSLDRDGYEQYF

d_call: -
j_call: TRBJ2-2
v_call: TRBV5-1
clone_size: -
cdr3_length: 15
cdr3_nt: TGCGCCAGCAGGGGGGATAGCGGGAACACCGGGGAGCTGTTTTTT
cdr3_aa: CASRGDSGNTGELFF

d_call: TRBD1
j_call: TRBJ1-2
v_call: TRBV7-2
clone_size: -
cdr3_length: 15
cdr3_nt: TGTGCCAGCAGCCCTGTTACAGGGGGCGTCCTTGGCTACACCTTC
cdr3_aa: CASSPVTGGVLGYTF

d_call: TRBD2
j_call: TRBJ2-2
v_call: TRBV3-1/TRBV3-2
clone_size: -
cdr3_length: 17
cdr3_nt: TGTGCCAGCAGCCTGAGACTAGCGGGGGGGCCTTACGGGGAGCTGTTTTTT
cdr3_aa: CASSLRLAGGPYGELFF

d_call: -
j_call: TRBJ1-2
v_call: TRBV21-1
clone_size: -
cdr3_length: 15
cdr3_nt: TGTGCCAGCAGCGCAGGGACAGGGCCTAACTATGGCTACACCTTC
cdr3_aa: CASSAGTGPNYGYTF

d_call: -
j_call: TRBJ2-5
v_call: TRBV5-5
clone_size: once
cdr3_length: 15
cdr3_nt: TGTGCCAGCAGTTTAGCGCCGGGTCTAAAAGAGACCCAGTACTTC
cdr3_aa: CASSLAPGLKETQYF

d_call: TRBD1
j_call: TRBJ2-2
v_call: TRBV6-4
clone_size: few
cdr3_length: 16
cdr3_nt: TGTGCCAGCAGTGCCACCCCGGGACAGGGCACCGGGGAGCTGTTTTTT
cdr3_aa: CASSATPGQGTGELFF

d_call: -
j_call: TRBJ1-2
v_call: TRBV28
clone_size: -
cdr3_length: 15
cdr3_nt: TGTGCCAGCAGTCTCGCCCTGGCCCCGAACTATGGCTACACCTTC
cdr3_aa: CASSLALAPNYGYTF

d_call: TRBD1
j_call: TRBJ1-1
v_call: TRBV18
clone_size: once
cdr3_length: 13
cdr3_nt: TGTGCCAGCTCACGGGACAGGACGGCTGAAGCTTTCTTT
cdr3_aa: CASSRDRTAEAFF